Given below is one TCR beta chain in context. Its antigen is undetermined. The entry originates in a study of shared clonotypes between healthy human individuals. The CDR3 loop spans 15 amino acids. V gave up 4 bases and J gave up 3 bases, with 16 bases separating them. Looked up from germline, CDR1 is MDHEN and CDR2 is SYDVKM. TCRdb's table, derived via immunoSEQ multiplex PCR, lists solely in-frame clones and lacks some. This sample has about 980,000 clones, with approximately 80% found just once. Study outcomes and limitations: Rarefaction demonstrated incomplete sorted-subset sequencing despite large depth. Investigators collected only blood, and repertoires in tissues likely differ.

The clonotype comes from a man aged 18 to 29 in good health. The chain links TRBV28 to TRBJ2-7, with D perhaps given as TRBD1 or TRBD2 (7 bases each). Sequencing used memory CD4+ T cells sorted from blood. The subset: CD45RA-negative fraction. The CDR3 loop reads CASSSLDRTSYEQYF. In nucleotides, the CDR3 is TGTGCCAGCAGTTCCCTGGACAGGACTAGCTACGAGCAGTACTTC.